This entry concerns a single T cell receptor (beta chain). No antigen is known for it. TCR templates, about 100,000 per sample, were assayed. Here immunoSEQ multiplex PCR was the method, and the copy in TCRdb shows in-frame clones only, minus some. The sample includes about 100,000 clones, about 90% seen only once; the top ten take 0.15%. This entry belongs to a study of siplizumab effects on memory and regulatory T cells. Study-wide findings and caveats: Treatment with siplizumab left mappable alloreactive CD4+ clones averaging 68.8% Treg-derived, compared with 26.9% in controls.

Per the germline V gene, CDR1 is LNHDA and CDR2 is SQIVND (reference sequence). With 3 bases removed from V and 5 bases from J, the gap between germline ends came to 15 bases. The CDR3 covers 15 residues. This clonotype originated in a human donor in good health. The sample taken for sequencing was CD4+ T cells sorted from blood. The rearrangement joins TRBV19 to TRBJ2-3; tentative D call: TRBD1 (7 bases). Here the CDR3 DNA reads TGTGCCAGTAGTATTTCAGGGGGGATCGGAGATACGCAGTATTTT. Translated: CASSISGGIGDTQYF.